Presented here are 27 T cell receptor beta chains from one specimen sequenced in a study of identical twins. TCRdb passed the 5' RACE reads through MiXCR, listing each CDR3 protein once. The sample lists 100,000 or so distinct CDR3 sequences, 5.9% occurring once. The specimen was memory T cells sorted from blood. Source of these receptors: a woman aged 50 to 60 in good health.

This clonotype was picked up many times. The chain links TRBV20-1 to TRBJ2-5, with D maybe TRBD1 (6 bases). CDR3 size: 12 residues. Germline CDR1 DFQATT, CDR2 SNEGSKA (reference sequence). V was cut by 6 bases and J by 2 bases, with 10 bases left in between. CDR3 amino acids: CSAPGQQETQYF. Here the CDR3 DNA reads TGCAGTGCCCCCGGACAGCAAGAGACCCAGTACTTC.

The J gene is TRBJ1-1, the V gene TRBV11-3; D may be TRBD1 (5 bases). The CDR3 consists of 16 residues. Trimming pared 5 bases from V and 0 bases from J, leaving 16 bases between. The germline gives CDR1 SGHNT, CDR2 YENEEA. The CDR3 region is CASSPRQRPMNTEAFF. CDR3 DNA sequence: TGTGCCAGCAGCCCCCGACAGAGGCCCATGAACACTGAAGCTTTCTTT. Variable domain in full (rest from reference TRBV11-3 and TRBJ1-1): EAGVVQSPRYKIIEKKQPVAFWCNPISGHNTLYWYLQNLGQGPELLIRYENEEAVDDSQLPKDRFSAERLKGVDSTLKIQPAELGDSAVYLCASSPRQRPMNTEAFFGQGTRLTVV.

This clonotype was found many times. The gene calls are TRBV10-3 and TRBJ2-1, with D uncertain. V lost 4 bases to trimming and J lost 6 bases, with 10 bases between them. Germline V gene data show CDR1 as ENHRY and CDR2 as SYGVKD. This CDR3 is 13 amino acids long. The DNA of the CDR3 is TGTGCCATCAGTGTTGGGTTAGCCAATGAGCAGTTCTTC. It specifies CAISVGLANEQFF.

This clonotype has more than one count but fewer than ten. This chain uses TRBV5-5 with TRBJ1-5; D gene ambiguous. Germline CDR1 reads SGHKS; CDR2 reads YYEKEE (reference sequence). There are 13 residues in the CDR3. Trimming cost V 0 bases and J 4 bases, with 5 bases left between them. CDR3 in amino acids: CASSLAYNQPQHF. Written as DNA, the CDR3 is TGTGCCAGCAGCTTGGCATATAATCAGCCCCAGCATTTT.

This clonotype was counted at least ten times. V and J are TRBV12-3 or TRBV12-4 and TRBJ2-4; D may be TRBD1 (5 bases). The CDR3 extends over 13 amino acids. The CDR3 DNA sequence: TGTGCGGTGGGTACTCAGGGCAAAAACATTCAGTACTTC. Translation: CAVGTQGKNIQYF.

This clonotype was counted at least ten times. The V gene is TRBV12-3 or TRBV12-4, the J gene TRBJ1-3; D gene uncertain. The CDR3 consists of 17 residues. Trimming removed 5 bases at V and 4 bases at J, with 21 bases between. CDR3 sequence: CASSINPGFEGGNTIYF. CDR3 nucleotide sequence: TGTGCCAGCAGTATAAATCCCGGCTTCGAGGGAGGAAACACCATATATTTT.

This clonotype has just a few counts. The rearrangement links TRBV20-1 to TRBJ2-2, with TRBD2 identical over 7 bases. Trimming cost V 3 bases and J 1 base; bases outside gene matches: 2. The CDR3 runs 14 residues. Looked up from germline, CDR1 is DFQATT and CDR2 is SNEGSKA (reference sequence). CDR3 residues: CSARRERNTGELFF. The CDR3 DNA reads TGCAGTGCTAGGCGGGAGAGGAACACCGGGGAGCTGTTTTTT.

This clonotype was observed many times. The chain employs TRBV5-1 and TRBJ1-2; 7 nucleotides line up with TRBD1. The V gene end was trimmed by 4 bases and the J gene end by 5 bases; junction bases not matched to a gene: 5. Germline V gene lookup returns CDR1 SGHRS and CDR2 YFSETQ. The CDR3 consists of 13 residues. CDR3 nucleotide sequence: TGCGCCAGCAGCCCCGACAGGGTTTATGGCTACACCTTC. The encoded protein is CASSPDRVYGYTF.

This clonotype was found many times. V is TRBV4-2 and J is TRBJ2-2; 14 bases agree with TRBD2. There are 18 residues in the CDR3. Trimming cost V 1 base and J 6 bases; bases outside gene matches: 7. CDR1 and CDR2 (germline): LGHNA, YNFKEQ. The CDR3 DNA is TGTGCCAGCAGCCAAGCGGGACTAGCGGGAGAGGCGCCCGGGGAGCTGTTTTTT. Its protein is CASSQAGLAGEAPGELFF.

This clonotype has a handful of counts. A much larger clone is a single base away; this may be a read error. V and J are TRBV2 and TRBJ1-2, with D hard to call. The V gene's germline CDR1 is SNHLY and CDR2 FYNNEI. This CDR3 is built from 13 residues. CDR3 nucleotide sequence: TGTGCCAGCAGCCAGACGGTAGGGTATGGCTACCCCTTC. Translation gives CASSQTVGYGYPF.

This clonotype was counted at least ten times. V and J are TRBV4-1 and TRBJ1-1; the match to TRBD1 covers 9 bases. Germline lookup yields CDR1 MGHRA and CDR2 YSYEKL. V gave up 0 bases and J gave up 1 base; unmatched junction bases: 6. The CDR3 runs to 17 residues. The CDR3 nucleotides read TGCGCCAGCAGCCAAGATCTAGGACAGGGGAAGAACACTGAAGCTTTCTTT. Protein product: CASSQDLGQGKNTEAFF.

The chain has TRBV24-1 and TRBJ2-1; no firm D call. In germline, CDR1 is KGHDR, CDR2 SFDVKD. This CDR3 contains 12 residues. V was trimmed by 7 bases and J by 4 bases, leaving 7 bases between them. The CDR3 bases are TGTGCCACCAGCGTGGATTACAATGAGCAGTTCTTC. This codes for CATSVDYNEQFF.

In its sample, this clonotype was seen a few times. This rearrangement joins TRBV5-6 to TRBJ2-3; D is unclear. CDR3 length: 16 amino acids. V was trimmed by 4 bases and J by 3 bases, leaving 18 bases between them. Germline CDR1 and CDR2: SGHDT and YYEEEE. The chain's CDR3 is CASSLRILPGTDTQYF. CDR3 in DNA: TGTGCCAGCAGCCTACGGATCCTCCCAGGAACAGATACGCAGTATTTT.

This chain connects TRBV27 to TRBJ2-7, with TRBD2 identical over 8 bases. Trimming removed 9 bases from V and 6 bases from J; junction bases left unmatched: 7. The CDR3 has 12 amino acids. Germline V gene data show CDR1 as MNHEY and CDR2 as SMNVEV (reference sequence). CDR3 bases: TGTGCCAGTAGTAGCGGGATAGGCGAGCAGTACTTC. This sequence encodes CASSSGIGEQYF.

This clonotype was counted many times. The chain carries TRBV11-2 and TRBJ1-5, with D unclear. With 5 bases removed from V and 7 bases from J, the gap between germline ends came to 12 bases. From germline, CDR1 is SGHAT and CDR2 FQNNGV. This CDR3 contains 13 residues. CDR3 nucleotides: TGTGCCAGCAGCCTGACTTCTGGCCAGCCCCAGCATTTT. As protein: CASSLTSGQPQHF.

This clonotype has a count of ten or more. The chain recombines TRBV7-8 with TRBJ1-1; weak D call: TRBD1 (6 bases). Germline lookup yields CDR1 SGHVS and CDR2 FQNEAQ. V gave up 3 bases and J gave up 11 bases, with 22 bases separating them. This CDR3 comprises 15 residues. The CDR3 nucleotides are TGTGCCAGCAGCTTGGACCGGGCCCCAGGGGAAGGCGCTTTCTTT. Translating gives CASSLDRAPGEGAFF.

In its sample, this clonotype was seen many times. The rearrangement joins TRBV7-2 to TRBJ1-4, with no clear D. CDR3 length: 16 amino acids. Trimming left V 2 bases short and J 0 bases short, with 10 bases between. Germline V gene sequence: CDR1 SGHTA, CDR2 FQGNSA. The CDR3 DNA is TGTGCCAGCAGCTTATATTTCCCTTCAACTAATGAAAAACTGTTTTTT. Protein sequence: CASSLYFPSTNEKLFF.

This clonotype was observed many times. V usage is TRBV5-6 and J usage is TRBJ2-1; D is unresolved. The CDR3 contains 13 residues. V was shortened by 4 bases and J by 10 bases, with 15 bases between the two germline ends. The V gene's germline CDR1 is SGHDT and CDR2 YYEEEE. The DNA for the CDR3 is TGTGCCAGCAGCCGGGCCGCCGAATCCGAGCAGTTCTTC. Protein: CASSRAAESEQFF.

The chain joins TRBV7-6 to TRBJ2-1; no clear D gene. CDR1 and CDR2 (germline): SGHVS, FNYEAQ. The V gene lost 1 base and the J gene lost 5 bases, with 6 bases spanning the gap. The CDR3 totals 13 residues. CDR3 sequence: CASSLGFNNEQFF. The CDR3 nucleotides are TGTGCCAGCAGCTTAGGTTTCAACAATGAGCAGTTCTTC.

This clonotype was observed a single time. The V call is TRBV30, the J call TRBJ2-2; D remains ambiguous. In germline, CDR1 is GTSNPN, CDR2 SVGIG (reference sequence). The V end lost 1 base, the J end lost 0 bases, and 3 bases lay between the germline ends. The CDR3 is 13 amino acids. The CDR3 DNA reads TGTGCCTGGAGTGGGACGAACACCGGGGAGCTGTTTTTT. It translates to CAWSGTNTGELFF.

The gene calls are TRBV7-2 and TRBJ2-3, with 7 positions matching TRBD2. The length of the CDR3 is 16 residues. CDR1 is SGHTA, CDR2 FQGNSA, per germline. Trimming cost V 5 bases and J 5 bases; bases outside gene matches: 13. This chain's CDR3 is CASSRGPSGGGDTQYF. The CDR3 nucleotides read TGTGCCAGCAGCCGAGGCCCTTCAGGCGGGGGAGATACGCAGTATTTT.

Only a few counts were recorded for this clonotype. One end of the junction varies from germline; a read error may be responsible. This sequence joins TRBV7-7 and TRBJ2-5; tentative D call: TRBD2 (5 bases). Germline V CDR1 and CDR2: SSHAT, FNYEAQ (reference sequence). CDR3 size: 13 residues. CDR3 loop: CASSAELEETQYF. The CDR3 DNA follows: TGTGCTAGCAGCGCGGAACTAGAAGAGACCCAGTACTTC.

This clonotype was observed a handful of times. The rearrangement uses TRBV19 and TRBJ2-2; no firm D call. The CDR3 runs to 14 residues. V was clipped by 8 bases and J by 0 bases, with 10 bases between them. CDR1 is LNHDA, CDR2 SQIVND, per germline (reference sequence). The CDR3 DNA sequence: TGTGCCAGTGGCGTTAGCACGAACACCGGGGAGCTGTTTTTT. It yields the protein CASGVSTNTGELFF.

This clonotype appeared a few times. The rearrangement joins TRBV19 to TRBJ1-2; 11 nucleotides match TRBD1. V was pared by 3 bases and J by 8 bases, with 5 bases of the junction left unmatched. Per the germline V gene, CDR1 is LNHDA and CDR2 is SQIVND (reference sequence). The CDR3 loop spans 14 amino acids. The CDR3, as DNA: TGTGCCAGTAGTATGAGGACAGGGGGCTTGGGCTACACCTTC. This gives the protein CASSMRTGGLGYTF.

This clonotype was seen ten or more times. V is TRBV7-2 and J is TRBJ2-1; D gene uncertain. The CDR3 runs 15 residues. The ends were cut back, 5 bases at V and 6 bases at J, with 17 bases in the middle. CDR1 SGHTA and CDR2 FQGNSA come from the germline V gene. CDR3 coding DNA: TGTGCCAGCAGCCGAGTGGGTGGGTCCGGCAATGAGCAGTTCTTC. This codes for CASSRVGGSGNEQFF.

As regards this clonotype: This clone may be a read error of a much larger clone one base away. The chain has TRBV5-1 and TRBJ1-4; D is ambiguous. The CDR3 length is 15 residues. From germline, CDR1 is SGHRS and CDR2 YFSETQ. The DNA for the CDR3 is TGCGCCAGCAGCCTCCAACAGCCTGCGTATGAAAAACAGTTTTTT. Translating gives CASSLQQPAYEKQFF.

In its sample, this clonotype was seen many times. This chain joins TRBV6-1 and TRBJ2-6; D possibly corresponds to TRBD1 (5 bases). CDR1 is MNHNS and CDR2 is SASEGT in the germline V gene. This CDR3 is built from 18 residues. V gave up 6 bases and J gave up 4 bases, with 22 bases separating them. The CDR3 region has the DNA TGTGCCAGCAGCAGCCATCCCCCTAGGGGTTCCGGGGCCAACGTCCTGACTTTC. Its protein is CASSSHPPRGSGANVLTF.